These T cell receptor beta chains were read from a single sample in a study of molecular identifiers for immune sequencing clone quantification. TCRdb re-derived calls from the PCR reads in MiXCR, one entry per CDR3 protein. Altogether around 9,000 distinct CDR3 sequences are present, 15% to 20% being singletons, with the ten largest covering 1.1% to 1.5%. Material: naive CD8+ T cells from blood, with Jurkat cell RNA spiked in. These receptors all stem from a human donor in good health. Some libraries in this study had Jurkat cell RNA spiked in. The conserved cysteine and the conserved F or W are not part of the CDR3 here. Each record gives: J gene, V gene, CDR3 protein.

>TRBJ1-4|TRBV7-6
ASSRETGASEYLF
>TRBJ2-3|TRBV7-9
ASSSVLEPDTQY
>TRBJ1-4|TRBV4-3
ASSQDIAGSSNEKLF
>TRBJ2-3|TRBV6-2/TRBV6-3
ASSCSSSGEEGTQY
>TRBJ2-5|TRBV24-1
ATSDGGLQETQY
>TRBJ2-3|TRBV7-9
ASISTSTDTQY
>TRBJ1-5|TRBV6-2/TRBV6-3
ASSQLGGADQPQH
>TRBJ2-1|TRBV4-3
ASSPALGLADNEQF
>TRBJ1-1|TRBV9
ASSPEGGVGKNTEAF
>TRBJ2-2|TRBV5-4
ASSWGPSNTGELF
>TRBJ2-7|TRBV4-3
ASSQVKGSSYEQY
>TRBJ1-1|TRBV9
ASSVATENTEAF
>TRBJ2-7|TRBV28
ASSDLDWGSEYEQY
>TRBJ2-2|TRBV14
ASSQPSGTPNTGELF
>TRBJ2-5|TRBV20-1
SARGDTLRETQY
>TRBJ2-7|TRBV7-9
ASSPPGGLAVYEQY
>TRBJ2-3|TRBV6-2/TRBV6-3
ASSSHDGAGGPDTQY
>TRBJ2-3|TRBV6-4
ASSDPPTGRGNTDTQY
>TRBJ2-3|TRBV12-3/TRBV12-4
ASSLAHPFSGSGLDTQY
>TRBJ2-2|TRBV4-1
ASSLSDKGRTGELF
>TRBJ2-7|TRBV5-4
ASSFVSGAMHEQY
>TRBJ2-5|TRBV29-1
SVAWADSPLQETQY
>TRBJ2-7|TRBV12-3/TRBV12-4
ASSLAAGSYEQY
>TRBJ2-7|TRBV20-1
SARLRGYEQY
>TRBJ2-3|TRBV5-1
ASSPLAGGLTDTQY
>TRBJ2-3|TRBV13
ASSPGLSGTDTQY
>TRBJ2-7|TRBV11-2
ASSLGTGDEQY
>TRBJ2-3|TRBV13
ASSLGGWASLDTQY
>TRBJ2-3|TRBV11-2
ASSSPLGRTDTQY
>TRBJ2-3|TRBV28
ASRFSAGLSTDTQY
>TRBJ2-3|TRBV27
ASSLNWADTQY
>TRBJ2-1|TRBV7-3
ASSPHGASGRYNEQF
>TRBJ2-3|TRBV3-1
ASSQAGWGVGPTDTQY
>TRBJ2-5|TRBV11-2
ASSLGPGRGYQETQY
>TRBJ2-3|TRBV11-2
ASSLEADTQY
>TRBJ1-1|TRBV6-1
ASSEFNPNTEAF
>TRBJ2-1|TRBV12-3/TRBV12-4
ASSSGGTRLHEQF
>TRBJ2-1|TRBV19
ASMAGGYNEQF
>TRBJ1-5|TRBV4-2
ASSPTKTSYQPRH
>TRBJ2-3|TRBV19
ASSRRLRDTQY
>TRBJ2-3|TRBV27
ASSLSGGRTDTQY
>TRBJ2-2|TRBV6-5
ASSYTTPNTGELF
>TRBJ2-3|TRBV12-3/TRBV12-4
ASSLYARGAVSDTQY
>TRBJ2-7|TRBV7-2
ASSGGGVWYEQY
>TRBJ2-1|TRBV29-1
SVEDQAGYNEQF
>TRBJ2-1|TRBV13
ASNLDRGNEQF
>TRBJ2-2|TRBV20-1
SARRGGWNTGELF
>TRBJ2-7|TRBV6-5
ASSYSVRRRRDYEQY
>TRBJ2-7|TRBV28
ASSFGTSGVNEQY
>TRBJ2-7|TRBV6-2/TRBV6-3
ASGTVSYEQY
>TRBJ2-5|TRBV6-5
ASSYGAGVSETQY
>TRBJ2-3|TRBV6-2/TRBV6-3
ASSPGDGSMATDTQY
>TRBJ2-7|TRBV27
ASSLTQGYEQY
>TRBJ2-3|TRBV30
AWTTGTGGSDTQY
>TRBJ2-3|TRBV15
ATCTMGSRTDTQY
>TRBJ1-3|TRBV7-9
ASSSTRVTQKMLAAGNTIY